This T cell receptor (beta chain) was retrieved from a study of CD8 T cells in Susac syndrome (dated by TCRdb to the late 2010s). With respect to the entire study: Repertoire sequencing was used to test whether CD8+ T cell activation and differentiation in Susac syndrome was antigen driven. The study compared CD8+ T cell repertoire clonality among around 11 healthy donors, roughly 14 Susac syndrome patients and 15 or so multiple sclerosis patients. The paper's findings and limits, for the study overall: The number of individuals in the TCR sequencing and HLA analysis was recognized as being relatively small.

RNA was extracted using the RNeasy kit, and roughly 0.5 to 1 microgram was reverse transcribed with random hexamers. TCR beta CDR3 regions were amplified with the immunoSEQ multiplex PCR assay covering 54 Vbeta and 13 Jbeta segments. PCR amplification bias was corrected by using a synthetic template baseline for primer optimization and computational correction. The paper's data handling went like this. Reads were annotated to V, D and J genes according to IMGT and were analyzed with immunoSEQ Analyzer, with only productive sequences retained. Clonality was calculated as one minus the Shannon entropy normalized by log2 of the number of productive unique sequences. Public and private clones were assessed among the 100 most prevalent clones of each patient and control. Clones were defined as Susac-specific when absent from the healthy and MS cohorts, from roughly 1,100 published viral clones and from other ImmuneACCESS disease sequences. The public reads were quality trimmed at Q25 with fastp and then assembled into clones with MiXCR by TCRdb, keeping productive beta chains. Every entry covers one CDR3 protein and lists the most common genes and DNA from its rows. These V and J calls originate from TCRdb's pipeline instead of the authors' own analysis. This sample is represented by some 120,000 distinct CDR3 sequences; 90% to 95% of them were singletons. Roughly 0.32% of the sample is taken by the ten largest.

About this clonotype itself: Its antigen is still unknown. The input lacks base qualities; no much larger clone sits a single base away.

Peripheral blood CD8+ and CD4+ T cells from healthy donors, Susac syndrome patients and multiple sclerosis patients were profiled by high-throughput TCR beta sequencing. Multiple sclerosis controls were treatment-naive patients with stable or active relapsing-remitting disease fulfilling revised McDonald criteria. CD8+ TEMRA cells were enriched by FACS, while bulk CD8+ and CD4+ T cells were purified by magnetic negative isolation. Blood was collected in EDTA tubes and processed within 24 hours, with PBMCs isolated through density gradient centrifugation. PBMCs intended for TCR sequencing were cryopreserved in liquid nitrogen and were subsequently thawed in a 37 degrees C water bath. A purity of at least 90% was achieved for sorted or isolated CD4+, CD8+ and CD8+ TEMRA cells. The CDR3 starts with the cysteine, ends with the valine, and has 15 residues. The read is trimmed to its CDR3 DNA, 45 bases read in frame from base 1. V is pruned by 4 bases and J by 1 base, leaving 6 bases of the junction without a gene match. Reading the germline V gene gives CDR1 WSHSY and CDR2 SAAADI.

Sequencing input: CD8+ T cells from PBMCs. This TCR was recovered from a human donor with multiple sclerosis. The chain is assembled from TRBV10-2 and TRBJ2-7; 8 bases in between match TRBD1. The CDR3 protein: CASSASGGRSYEQYV. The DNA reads TGCGCCAGCAGTGCATCAGGGGGCAGGTCCTACGAGCAGTACGTC.